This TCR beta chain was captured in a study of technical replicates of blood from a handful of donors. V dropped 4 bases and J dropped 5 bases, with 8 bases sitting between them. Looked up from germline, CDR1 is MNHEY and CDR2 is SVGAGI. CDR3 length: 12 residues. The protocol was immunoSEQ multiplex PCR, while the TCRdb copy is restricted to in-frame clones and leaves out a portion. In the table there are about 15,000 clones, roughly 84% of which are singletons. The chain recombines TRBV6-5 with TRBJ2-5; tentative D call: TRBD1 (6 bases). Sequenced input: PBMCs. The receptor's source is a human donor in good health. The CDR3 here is CASSSQGETQYF. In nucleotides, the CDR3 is TGTGCCAGCAGTTCGCAGGGGGAGACCCAGTACTTC.